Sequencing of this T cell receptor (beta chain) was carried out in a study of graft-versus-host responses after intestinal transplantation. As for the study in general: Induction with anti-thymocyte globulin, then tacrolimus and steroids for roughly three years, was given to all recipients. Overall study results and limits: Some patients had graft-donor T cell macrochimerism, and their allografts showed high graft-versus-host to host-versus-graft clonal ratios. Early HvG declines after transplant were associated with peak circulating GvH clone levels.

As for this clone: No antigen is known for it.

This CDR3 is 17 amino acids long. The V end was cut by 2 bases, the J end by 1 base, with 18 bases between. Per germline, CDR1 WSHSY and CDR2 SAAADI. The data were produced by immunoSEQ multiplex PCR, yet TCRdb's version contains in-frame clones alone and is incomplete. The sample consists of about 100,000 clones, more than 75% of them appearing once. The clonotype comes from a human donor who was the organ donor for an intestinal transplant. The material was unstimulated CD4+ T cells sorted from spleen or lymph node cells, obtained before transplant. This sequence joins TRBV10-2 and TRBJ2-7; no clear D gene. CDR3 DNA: TGCGCCAGCAGTGAGGCCGCTCCGCTCCAACCTTCCTACGAGCAGTACTTC. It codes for CASSEAAPLQPSYEQYF.